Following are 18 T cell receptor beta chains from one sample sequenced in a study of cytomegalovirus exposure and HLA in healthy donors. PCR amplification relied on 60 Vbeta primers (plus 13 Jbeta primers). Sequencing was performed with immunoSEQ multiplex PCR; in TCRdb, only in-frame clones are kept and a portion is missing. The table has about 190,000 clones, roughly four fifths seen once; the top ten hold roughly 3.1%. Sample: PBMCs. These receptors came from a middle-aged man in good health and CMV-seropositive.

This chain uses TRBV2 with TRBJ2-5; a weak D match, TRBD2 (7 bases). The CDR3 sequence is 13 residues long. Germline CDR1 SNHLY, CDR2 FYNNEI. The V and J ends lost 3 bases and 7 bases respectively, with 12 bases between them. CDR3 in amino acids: CASSDGGGGTQYF. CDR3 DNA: TGTGCCAGCAGTGACGGGGGCGGGGGGACCCAGTACTTC.

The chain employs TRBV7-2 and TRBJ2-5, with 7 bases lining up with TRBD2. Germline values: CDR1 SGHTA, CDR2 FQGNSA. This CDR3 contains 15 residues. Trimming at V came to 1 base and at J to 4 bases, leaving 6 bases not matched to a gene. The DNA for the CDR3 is TGTGCCAGCAGCTTAGAGGGATTAGCGGGAGAGACCCAGTACTTC. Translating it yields CASSLEGLAGETQYF.

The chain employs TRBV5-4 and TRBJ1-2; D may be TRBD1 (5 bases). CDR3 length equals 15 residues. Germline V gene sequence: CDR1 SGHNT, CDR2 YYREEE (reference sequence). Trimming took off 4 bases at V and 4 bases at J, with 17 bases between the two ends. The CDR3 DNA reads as TGTGCCAGCAGCCCATCAGCGGGGCGCGGCTATGGCTACACCTTC. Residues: CASSPSAGRGYGYTF.

CDR3 amino acids: CASRPAGGGNTEAFF. CDR3 nucleotide sequence: TGTGCCAGCAGACCCGCGGGGGGGGGCAACACTGAAGCTTTCTTT. The rearrangement links TRBV5-6 to TRBJ1-1; D is perhaps TRBD1 (6 bases). CDR3 size: 15 residues. Germline loops: CDR1 SGHDT, CDR2 YYEEEE. V lost 5 bases and J 2 bases, leaving 16 bases between the germline ends. Variable domain in full (rest from reference TRBV5-6 and TRBJ1-1): DAGVTQSPTHLIKTRGQQVTLRCSPKSGHDTVSWYQQALGQGPQFIFQYYEEEERQRGNFPDRFSGHQFPNYSSELNVNALLLGDSALYLCASRPAGGGNTEAFFGQGTRLTVV.

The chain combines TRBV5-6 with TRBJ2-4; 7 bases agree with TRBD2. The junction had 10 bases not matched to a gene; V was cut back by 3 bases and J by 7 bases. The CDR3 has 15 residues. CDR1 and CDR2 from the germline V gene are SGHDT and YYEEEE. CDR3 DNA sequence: TGTGCCAGCAGCTCGCCCCGACTAGCAGGGAACATTCAGTACTTC. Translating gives CASSSPRLAGNIQYF.

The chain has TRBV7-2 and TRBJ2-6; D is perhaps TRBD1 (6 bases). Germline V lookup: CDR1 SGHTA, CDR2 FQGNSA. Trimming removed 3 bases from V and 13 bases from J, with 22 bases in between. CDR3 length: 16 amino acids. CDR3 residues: CASSFWERNREEVLTF. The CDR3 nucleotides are TGTGCCAGCAGCTTCTGGGAAAGAAACAGGGAAGAGGTCCTGACTTTC. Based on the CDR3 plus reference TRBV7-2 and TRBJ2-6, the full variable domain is GAGVSQSPSNKVTEKGKDVELRCDPISGHTALYWYRQSLGQGLEFLIYFQGNSAPDKSGLPSDRFSAERTGGSVSTLTIQRTQQEDSAVYLCASSFWERNREEVLTFGAGSRLTVL.

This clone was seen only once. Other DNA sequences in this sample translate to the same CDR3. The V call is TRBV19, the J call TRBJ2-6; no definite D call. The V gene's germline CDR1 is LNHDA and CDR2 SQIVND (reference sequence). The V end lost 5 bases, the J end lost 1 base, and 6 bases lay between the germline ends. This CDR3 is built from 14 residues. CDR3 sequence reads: CASSPGSGANVLTF. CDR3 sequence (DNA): TGTGCCAGTAGTCCAGGATCTGGGGCCAACGTCCTGACTTTC.

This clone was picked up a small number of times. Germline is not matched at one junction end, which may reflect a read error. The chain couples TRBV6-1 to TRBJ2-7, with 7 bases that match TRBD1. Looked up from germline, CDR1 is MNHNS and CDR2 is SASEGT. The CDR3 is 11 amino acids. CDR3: CASSSTGPLDF. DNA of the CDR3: TGTGCCAGCAGTTCGACAGGGCCGCTAGACTTC.

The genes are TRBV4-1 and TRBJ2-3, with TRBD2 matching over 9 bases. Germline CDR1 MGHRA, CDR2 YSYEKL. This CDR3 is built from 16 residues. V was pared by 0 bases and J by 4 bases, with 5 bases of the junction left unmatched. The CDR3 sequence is CASSQDWAGGADTQYF. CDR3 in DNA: TGCGCCAGCAGCCAAGATTGGGCGGGGGGGGCAGATACGCAGTATTTT.

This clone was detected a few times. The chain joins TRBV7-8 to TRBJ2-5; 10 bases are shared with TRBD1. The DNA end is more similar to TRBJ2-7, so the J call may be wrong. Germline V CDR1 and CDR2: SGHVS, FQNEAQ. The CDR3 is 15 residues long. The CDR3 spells CASSLVGTGAYEQYF. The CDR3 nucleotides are TGTGCCAGCAGCTTAGTTGGGACAGGGGCCTACGAGCAGTACTTC.

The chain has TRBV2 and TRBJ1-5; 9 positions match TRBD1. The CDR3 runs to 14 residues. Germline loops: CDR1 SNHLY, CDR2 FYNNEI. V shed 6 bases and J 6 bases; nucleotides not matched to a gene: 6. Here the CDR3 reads CASRVDRGTQPQHF. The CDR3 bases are TGTGCCAGCAGGGTAGACAGGGGGACTCAGCCCCAGCATTTT.

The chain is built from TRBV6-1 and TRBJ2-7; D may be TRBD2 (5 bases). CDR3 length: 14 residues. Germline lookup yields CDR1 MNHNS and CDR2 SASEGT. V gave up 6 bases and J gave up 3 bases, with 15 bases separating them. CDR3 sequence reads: CASSAGTRGYEQYF. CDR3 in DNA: TGTGCCAGCAGCGCGGGTACGAGAGGCTACGAGCAGTACTTC.

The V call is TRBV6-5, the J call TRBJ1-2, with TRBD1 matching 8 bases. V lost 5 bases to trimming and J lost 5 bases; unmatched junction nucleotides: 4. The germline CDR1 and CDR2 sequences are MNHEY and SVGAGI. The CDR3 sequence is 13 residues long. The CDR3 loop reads CASSGQGNYGYTF. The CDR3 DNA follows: TGTGCCAGCAGTGGACAGGGAAATTATGGCTACACCTTC.

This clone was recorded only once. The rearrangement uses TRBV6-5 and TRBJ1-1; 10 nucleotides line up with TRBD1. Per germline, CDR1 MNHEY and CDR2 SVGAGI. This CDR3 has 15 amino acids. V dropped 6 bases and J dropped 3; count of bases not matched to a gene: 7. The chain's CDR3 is CASSPPGTGDTEAFF. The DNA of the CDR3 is TGTGCCAGCAGCCCCCCCGGGACAGGGGACACTGAAGCTTTCTTT.

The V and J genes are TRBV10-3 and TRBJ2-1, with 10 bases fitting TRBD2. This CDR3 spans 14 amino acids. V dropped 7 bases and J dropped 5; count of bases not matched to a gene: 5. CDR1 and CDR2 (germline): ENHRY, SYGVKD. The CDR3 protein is CAIKGLAGDNEQFF. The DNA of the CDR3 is TGTGCCATCAAGGGTCTAGCGGGGGACAATGAGCAGTTCTTC.

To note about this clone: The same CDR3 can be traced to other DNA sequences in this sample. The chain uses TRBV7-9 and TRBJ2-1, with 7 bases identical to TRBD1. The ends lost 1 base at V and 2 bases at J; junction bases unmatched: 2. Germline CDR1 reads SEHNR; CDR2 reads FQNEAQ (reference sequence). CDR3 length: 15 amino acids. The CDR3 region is CASSLGQGAYNEQFF. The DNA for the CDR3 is TGTGCCAGCAGCTTAGGTCAGGGGGCCTACAATGAGCAGTTCTTC.

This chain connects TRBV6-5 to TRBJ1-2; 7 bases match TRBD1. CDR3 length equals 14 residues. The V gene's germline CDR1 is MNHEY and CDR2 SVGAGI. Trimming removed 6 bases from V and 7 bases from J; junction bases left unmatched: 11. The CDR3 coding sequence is TGTGCCAGCAGCCTCACAGGGGTGACGGGTGGCTACACCTTC. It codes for CASSLTGVTGGYTF.

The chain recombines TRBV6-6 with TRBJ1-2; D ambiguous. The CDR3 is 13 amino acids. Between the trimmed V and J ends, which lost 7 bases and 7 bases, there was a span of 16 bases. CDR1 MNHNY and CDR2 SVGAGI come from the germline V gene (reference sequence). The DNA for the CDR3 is TGTGCCAGCACCCCGGCCCAAAGAGGTGGCTACACCTTC. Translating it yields CASTPAQRGGYTF.